Listed below are T cell receptor beta chains from one sample, sequenced in a study of T cells in Graves' hyperthyroidism and ophthalmopathy. TCRdb re-called the multiplex PCR reads through MiXCR, storing one row per CDR3 protein. Among 750,000 to 900,000 distinct CDR3 sequences listed, 38% were seen once. Sequencing used blood. The source is a man aged 18 to 30 with Graves' hyperthyroidism. Both conserved end residues are part of each CDR3. The D gene is left open where the match is weak. The size field is filled for only some rows; it gives once, few, many or a size class.

abundance: many; j_gene: TRBJ1-5; v_gene: TRBV9; len: 13; d_gene: .; CDR3aa: CASSGEGSQPQHF; CDR3nt: TGTGCCAGCAGCGGCGAGGGAAGTCAGCCCCAGCATTTT
abundance: .; j_gene: TRBJ2-5; v_gene: TRBV25-1; len: 17; d_gene: TRBD2; CDR3aa: CASSLSGGGALPETQYF; CDR3nt: TGTGCCAGCAGCTTATCGGGAGGCGGGGCGCTCCCTGAGACCCAGTACTTC
abundance: few; j_gene: TRBJ1-5; v_gene: TRBV20-1; len: 13; d_gene: .; CDR3aa: CSAKEEIDQPQHF; CDR3nt: TGCAGTGCTAAGGAGGAAATTGATCAGCCCCAGCATTTT
abundance: few; j_gene: TRBJ1-5; v_gene: TRBV5-1; len: 15; d_gene: .; CDR3aa: CASRWTLDSNQPQHF; CDR3nt: TGCGCCAGCCGATGGACACTGGATAGCAATCAGCCCCAGCATTTT
abundance: .; j_gene: TRBJ2-7; v_gene: TRBV29-1; len: 9; d_gene: .; CDR3aa: CSVEEQEFF; CDR3nt: TGCAGCGTTGAAGAACAGGAGTTCTTC
abundance: many; j_gene: TRBJ1-4; v_gene: TRBV20-1; len: 15; d_gene: TRBD1; CDR3aa: CSARDPGQGNEKLFF; CDR3nt: TGCAGTGCTAGAGATCCGGGACAGGGCAATGAAAAACTGTTTTTT
abundance: many; j_gene: TRBJ1-2; v_gene: TRBV5-1; len: 13; d_gene: .; CDR3aa: CASSLGDVAGYTF; CDR3nt: TGCGCCAGCAGCCTCGGGGACGTAGCTGGCTACACCTTC
abundance: .; j_gene: TRBJ1-1; v_gene: TRBV6-2/TRBV6-3; len: 13; d_gene: .; CDR3aa: CASSFRADGEAFF; CDR3nt: TGTGCCAGCAGTTTCCGAGCAGACGGTGAAGCTTTCTTT
abundance: few; j_gene: TRBJ2-2; v_gene: TRBV20-1; len: 13; d_gene: .; CDR3aa: CSAPDTNTGELFF; CDR3nt: TGCAGTGCTCCGGACACGAACACCGGGGAGCTGTTTTTT
abundance: .; j_gene: TRBJ1-5; v_gene: TRBV6-6; len: 15; d_gene: TRBD1; CDR3aa: CASSIQGWGNQPQHF; CDR3nt: TGTGCCAGCAGCATACAGGGGTGGGGGAATCAGCCCCAGCATTTT
abundance: many; j_gene: TRBJ1-1; v_gene: TRBV9; len: 14; d_gene: .; CDR3aa: CASSAGATNTEAFF; CDR3nt: TGTGCCAGCAGCGCGGGGGCAACGAACACTGAAGCTTTCTTT
abundance: .; j_gene: TRBJ1-2; v_gene: TRBV7-2; len: 12; d_gene: TRBD1; CDR3aa: CASSLAGQGGTF; CDR3nt: TGTGCCAGCAGCTTGGCGGGACAGGGCGGCACCTTC
abundance: .; j_gene: TRBJ2-5; v_gene: TRBV4-3; len: 15; d_gene: TRBD1; CDR3aa: CASSLAPGQQETQYF; CDR3nt: TGCGCCAGCAGCCTGGCTCCGGGACAGCAAGAGACCCAGTACTTC
abundance: .; j_gene: TRBJ1-1; v_gene: TRBV6-2/TRBV6-3; len: 12; d_gene: .; CDR3aa: CASIKSGTEAFF; CDR3nt: TGTGCCAGCATTAAATCGGGCACTGAAGCTTTCTTT
abundance: .; j_gene: TRBJ1-4; v_gene: TRBV2; len: 16; d_gene: TRBD1; CDR3aa: CASSQVGTANNEKLFF; CDR3nt: TGTGCCAGCAGTCAAGTTGGGACAGCCAATAATGAAAAACTGTTTTTT
abundance: .; j_gene: TRBJ2-3; v_gene: TRBV25-1; len: 17; d_gene: .; CDR3aa: CASRFTSGLLLTDTQYF; CDR3nt: TGTGCCAGCAGATTTACATCAGGGCTTCTCCTTACAGATACGCAGTATTTT
abundance: .; j_gene: TRBJ1-1; v_gene: TRBV14; len: 12; d_gene: .; CDR3aa: CASSQYNSEAFF; CDR3nt: TGTGCCAGCAGCCAATATAACTCTGAAGCTTTCTTT
abundance: .; j_gene: TRBJ2-2; v_gene: TRBV15; len: 15; d_gene: .; CDR3aa: CATSRDGTQAGELFF; CDR3nt: TGTGCCACCAGCAGAGACGGAACCCAAGCCGGGGAGCTGTTTTTT
abundance: .; j_gene: TRBJ1-1; v_gene: TRBV7-2; len: 13; d_gene: TRBD1; CDR3aa: CASSEGQWTEAFF; CDR3nt: TGTGCCAGCAGCGAGGGACAGTGGACTGAAGCTTTCTTT
abundance: once; j_gene: TRBJ2-7; v_gene: TRBV19; len: 17; d_gene: TRBD1; CDR3aa: CASSLQPPGQGLYEQYF; CDR3nt: TGTGCCAGTAGTCTCCAACCGCCGGGACAGGGGCTCTACGAGCAGTACTTC
abundance: .; j_gene: TRBJ2-7; v_gene: TRBV6-6; len: 14; d_gene: TRBD1; CDR3aa: CASSYVPTGNEQYF; CDR3nt: TGTGCCAGCAGTTACGTCCCGACAGGGAACGAGCAGTACTTC
abundance: .; j_gene: TRBJ2-2; v_gene: TRBV20-1; len: 14; d_gene: TRBD2; CDR3aa: CSATGLGGTGELFF; CDR3nt: TGCAGTGCTACGGGACTAGGGGGAACCGGGGAGCTGTTTTTT
abundance: .; j_gene: TRBJ1-2; v_gene: TRBV18; len: 13; d_gene: .; CDR3aa: CASSGQSNYGYTF; CDR3nt: TGTGCCAGCTCAGGACAGTCTAACTATGGCTACACCTTC
abundance: .; j_gene: TRBJ1-1; v_gene: TRBV7-9; len: 14; d_gene: TRBD1; CDR3aa: CASSLDQGATEAFF; CDR3nt: TGTGCCAGCAGCTTGGATCAGGGGGCCACTGAAGCTTTCTTT
abundance: many; j_gene: TRBJ1-2; v_gene: TRBV10-2; len: 14; d_gene: .; CDR3aa: CASSEVGNNYGYTF; CDR3nt: TGCGCCAGCAGTGAAGTCGGGAACAACTATGGCTACACCTTC
abundance: many; j_gene: TRBJ2-5; v_gene: TRBV29-1; len: 14; d_gene: .; CDR3aa: CSATAPSLQETQYF; CDR3nt: TGCAGCGCCACGGCGCCTAGTCTTCAAGAGACCCAGTACTTC
abundance: .; j_gene: TRBJ2-2; v_gene: TRBV19; len: 16; d_gene: TRBD2; CDR3aa: CASSLPAGALAGELFF; CDR3nt: TGTGCCAGTAGCCTCCCAGCGGGAGCATTGGCCGGGGAGCTGTTTTTT
abundance: .; j_gene: TRBJ1-2; v_gene: TRBV18; len: 12; d_gene: .; CDR3aa: CASSQGMAGYTF; CDR3nt: TGTGCCAGCTCCCAGGGGATGGCTGGCTACACCTTC
abundance: few; j_gene: TRBJ2-7; v_gene: TRBV7-2; len: 13; d_gene: .; CDR3aa: CASSASTTYEQYF; CDR3nt: TGTGCCAGCAGCGCCTCGACTACCTACGAGCAGTACTTC
abundance: .; j_gene: TRBJ2-5; v_gene: TRBV5-1; len: 16; d_gene: .; CDR3aa: CASSRSGTGPGETQYF; CDR3nt: TGCGCCAGCAGCAGGTCCGGGACCGGGCCCGGAGAGACCCAGTACTTC
abundance: .; j_gene: TRBJ2-5; v_gene: TRBV29-1; len: 14; d_gene: TRBD2; CDR3aa: CSVTVAGGQETQYF; CDR3nt: TGCAGCGTTACCGTAGCGGGAGGCCAAGAGACCCAGTACTTC
abundance: many; j_gene: TRBJ2-5; v_gene: TRBV2; len: 15; d_gene: TRBD2; CDR3aa: CASSQAGGPRKTQYF; CDR3nt: TGTGCCAGCAGTCAAGCGGGAGGGCCGAGAAAGACCCAGTACTTC
abundance: .; j_gene: TRBJ1-6; v_gene: TRBV6-5; len: 14; d_gene: .; CDR3aa: CASSYQRDNSPLHF; CDR3nt: TGTGCCAGCAGTTACCAGAGGGATAATTCACCCCTCCACTTT
abundance: .; j_gene: TRBJ2-7; v_gene: TRBV29-1; len: 13; d_gene: .; CDR3aa: CSGVFGYEYEQYF; CDR3nt: TGCAGCGGCGTGTTTGGATACGAGTACGAGCAGTACTTC
abundance: many; j_gene: TRBJ2-5; v_gene: TRBV20-1; len: 14; d_gene: .; CDR3aa: CSANKGGSGETQYF; CDR3nt: TGCAGTGCTAATAAAGGCGGCAGTGGAGAGACCCAGTACTTC
abundance: many; j_gene: TRBJ1-1; v_gene: TRBV7-2; len: 14; d_gene: .; CDR3aa: CASSPLGWDTEAFF; CDR3nt: TGTGCCAGCAGCCCCCTCGGCTGGGACACTGAAGCTTTCTTT
abundance: .; j_gene: TRBJ2-5; v_gene: TRBV29-1; len: 13; d_gene: TRBD1; CDR3aa: CRQHTGAQETQYF; CDR3nt: TGCAGACAACACACAGGGGCCCAAGAGACCCAGTACTTC
abundance: many; j_gene: TRBJ2-7; v_gene: TRBV10-3; len: 13; d_gene: TRBD2; CDR3aa: CAITEGGYYEQYF; CDR3nt: TGTGCCATCACCGAGGGAGGGTACTACGAGCAGTACTTC
abundance: many; j_gene: TRBJ2-7; v_gene: TRBV29-1; len: 13; d_gene: TRBD2; CDR3aa: CSVTGTSGTEQYF; CDR3nt: TGCAGCGTTACCGGGACTAGCGGGACCGAGCAGTACTTC
abundance: many; j_gene: TRBJ2-2; v_gene: TRBV9; len: 14; d_gene: .; CDR3aa: CASSPLEGTLELFF; CDR3nt: TGTGCCAGCAGCCCCCTCGAGGGGACTTTGGAGCTGTTTTTT
abundance: many; j_gene: TRBJ1-5; v_gene: TRBV7-2; len: 13; d_gene: .; CDR3aa: CASTPASGQPQHF; CDR3nt: TGTGCCAGCACCCCAGCAAGTGGGCAGCCCCAGCATTTT
abundance: .; j_gene: TRBJ2-6; v_gene: TRBV29-1; len: 15; d_gene: .; CDR3aa: CSVPRGGSGANVLTF; CDR3nt: TGCAGCGTCCCTAGGGGCGGCTCTGGGGCCAACGTCCTGACTTTC
abundance: few; j_gene: TRBJ1-4; v_gene: TRBV7-9; len: 16; d_gene: .; CDR3aa: CASSLNRREGGEKLFF; CDR3nt: TGTGCCAGCAGCTTAAATAGGAGGGAAGGTGGAGAAAAACTGTTTTTT
abundance: few; j_gene: TRBJ1-5; v_gene: TRBV9; len: 15; d_gene: .; CDR3aa: CASSPGIGGNQPQHF; CDR3nt: TGTGCCAGCAGCCCCGGAATAGGAGGCAATCAGCCCCAGCATTTT
abundance: .; j_gene: TRBJ1-6; v_gene: TRBV20-1; len: 14; d_gene: TRBD1; CDR3aa: CSARGTGESSPLHF; CDR3nt: TGCAGTGCTAGAGGGACAGGGGAAAGTTCACCCCTCCACTTT
abundance: many; j_gene: TRBJ2-6; v_gene: TRBV29-1; len: 18; d_gene: .; CDR3aa: CSVIHRRQGFAGANVLTF; CDR3nt: TGCAGCGTTATACACCGTAGGCAGGGTTTTGCTGGGGCCAACGTCCTGACTTTC
abundance: .; j_gene: TRBJ2-7; v_gene: TRBV20-1; len: 12; d_gene: .; CDR3aa: CSVTADSYEQYF; CDR3nt: TGCAGTGTGACAGCGGACAGCTACGAGCAGTACTTC
abundance: .; j_gene: TRBJ2-7; v_gene: TRBV29-1; len: 13; d_gene: TRBD1; CDR3aa: CSGQTGGGYEQYF; CDR3nt: TGCAGCGGCCAGACAGGGGGCGGATACGAGCAGTACTTC
abundance: few; j_gene: TRBJ2-7; v_gene: TRBV5-4; len: 14; d_gene: TRBD1; CDR3aa: CASSGNRGTYEQYF; CDR3nt: TGTGCCAGCAGCGGTAACAGGGGGACCTACGAGCAGTACTTC